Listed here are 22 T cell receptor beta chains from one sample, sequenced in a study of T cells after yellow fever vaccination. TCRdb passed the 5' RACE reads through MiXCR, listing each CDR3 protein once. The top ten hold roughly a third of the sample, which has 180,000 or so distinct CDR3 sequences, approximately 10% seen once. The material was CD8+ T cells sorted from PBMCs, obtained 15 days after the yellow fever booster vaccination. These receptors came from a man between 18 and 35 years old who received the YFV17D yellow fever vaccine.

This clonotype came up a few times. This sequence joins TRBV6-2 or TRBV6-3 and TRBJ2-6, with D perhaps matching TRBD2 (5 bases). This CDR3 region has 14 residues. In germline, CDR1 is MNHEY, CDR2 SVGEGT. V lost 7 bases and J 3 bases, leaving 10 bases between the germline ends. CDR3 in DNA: TGTGCCAGCACTTTGAGGGATGGGGCCAACGTCCTGACTTTC. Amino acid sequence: CASTLRDGANVLTF.

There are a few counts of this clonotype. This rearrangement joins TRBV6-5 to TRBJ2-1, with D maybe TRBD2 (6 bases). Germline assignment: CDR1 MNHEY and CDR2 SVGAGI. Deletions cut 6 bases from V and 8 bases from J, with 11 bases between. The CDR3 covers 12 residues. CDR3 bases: TGTGCCAGCAGGAAGGGAGGAGATGAGCAGTTCTTC. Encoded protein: CASRKGGDEQFF.

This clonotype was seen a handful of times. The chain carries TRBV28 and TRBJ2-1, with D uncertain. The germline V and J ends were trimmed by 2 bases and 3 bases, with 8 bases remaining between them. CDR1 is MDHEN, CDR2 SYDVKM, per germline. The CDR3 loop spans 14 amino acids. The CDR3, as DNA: TGTGCCAGCAGTTTAGGGCGGAGCTACAATGAGCAGTTCTTC. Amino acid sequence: CASSLGRSYNEQFF.

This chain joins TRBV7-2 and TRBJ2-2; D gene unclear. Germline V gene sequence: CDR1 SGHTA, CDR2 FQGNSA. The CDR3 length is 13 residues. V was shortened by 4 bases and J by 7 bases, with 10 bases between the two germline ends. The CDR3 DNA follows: TGTGCCAGCAGCTACAGAACGGGCGGGGAGCTGTTTTTT. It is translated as CASSYRTGGELFF.

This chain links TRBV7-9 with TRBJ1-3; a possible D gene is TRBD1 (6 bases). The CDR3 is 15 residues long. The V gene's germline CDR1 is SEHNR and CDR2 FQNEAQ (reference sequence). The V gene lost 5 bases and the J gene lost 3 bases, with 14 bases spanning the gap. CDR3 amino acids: CASSATGRLGNTIYF. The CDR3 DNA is TGTGCCAGCAGCGCCACAGGGAGGCTTGGAAACACCATATATTTT.

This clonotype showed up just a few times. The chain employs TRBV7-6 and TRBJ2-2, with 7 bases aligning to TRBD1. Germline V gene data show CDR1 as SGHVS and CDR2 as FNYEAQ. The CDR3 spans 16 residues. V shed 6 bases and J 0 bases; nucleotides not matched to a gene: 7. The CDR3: CASRPLGTANTGELFF. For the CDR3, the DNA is TGTGCCAGCAGGCCTCTCGGGACAGCGAACACCGGGGAGCTGTTTTTT.

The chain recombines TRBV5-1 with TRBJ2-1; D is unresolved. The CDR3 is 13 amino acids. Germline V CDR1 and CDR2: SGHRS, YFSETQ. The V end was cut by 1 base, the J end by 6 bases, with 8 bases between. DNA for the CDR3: TGCGCCAGCAGCTTGTATCCGGGCAATGAGCAGTTCTTC. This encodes CASSLYPGNEQFF. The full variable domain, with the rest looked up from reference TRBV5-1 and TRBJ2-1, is KAGVTQTPRYLIKTRGQQVTLSCSPISGHRSVSWYQQTPGQGLQFLFEYFSETQRNKGNFPGRFSGRQFSNSRSEMNVSTLELGDSALYLCASSLYPGNEQFFGPGTRLTVL.

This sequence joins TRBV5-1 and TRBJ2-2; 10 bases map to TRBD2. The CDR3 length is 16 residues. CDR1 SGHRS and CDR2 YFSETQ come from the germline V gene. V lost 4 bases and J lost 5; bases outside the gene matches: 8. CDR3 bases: TGCGCCAGCAGCAATGGACTAGCGGTGATGACCGGGGAGCTGTTTTTT. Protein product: CASSNGLAVMTGELFF.

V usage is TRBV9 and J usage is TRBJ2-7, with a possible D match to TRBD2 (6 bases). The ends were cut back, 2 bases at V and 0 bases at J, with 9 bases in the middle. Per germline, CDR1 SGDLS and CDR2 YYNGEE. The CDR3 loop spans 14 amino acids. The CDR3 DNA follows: TGTGCCAGCAGCGTCGGGGGAAGCTCCTACGAGCAGTACTTC. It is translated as CASSVGGSSYEQYF.

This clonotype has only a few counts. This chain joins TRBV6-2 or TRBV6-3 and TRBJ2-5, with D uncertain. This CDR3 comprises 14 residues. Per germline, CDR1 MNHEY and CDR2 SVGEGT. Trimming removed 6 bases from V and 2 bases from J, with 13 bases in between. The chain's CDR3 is CASSLQSPQETQYF. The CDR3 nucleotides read TGTGCCAGCAGCCTACAGAGCCCTCAAGAGACCCAGTACTTC.

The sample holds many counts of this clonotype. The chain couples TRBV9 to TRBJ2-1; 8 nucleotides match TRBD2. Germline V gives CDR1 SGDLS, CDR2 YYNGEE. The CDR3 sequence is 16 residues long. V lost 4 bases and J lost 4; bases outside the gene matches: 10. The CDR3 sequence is CASSPGAGGQYNEQFF. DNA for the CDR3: TGTGCCAGCAGCCCAGGCGCGGGGGGCCAATACAATGAGCAGTTCTTC.

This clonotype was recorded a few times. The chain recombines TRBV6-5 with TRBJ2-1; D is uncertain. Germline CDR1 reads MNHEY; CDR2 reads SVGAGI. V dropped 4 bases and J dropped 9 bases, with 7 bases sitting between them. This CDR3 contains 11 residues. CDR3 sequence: CASSFWGEQFF. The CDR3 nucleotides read TGTGCCAGCAGTTTCTGGGGTGAGCAGTTCTTC.

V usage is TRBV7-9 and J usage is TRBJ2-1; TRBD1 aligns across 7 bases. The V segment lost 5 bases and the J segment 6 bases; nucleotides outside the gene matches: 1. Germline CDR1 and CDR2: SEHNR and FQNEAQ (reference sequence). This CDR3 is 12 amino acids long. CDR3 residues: CASSQGVNEQFF. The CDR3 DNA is TGTGCCAGCAGCCAGGGGGTCAATGAGCAGTTCTTC.

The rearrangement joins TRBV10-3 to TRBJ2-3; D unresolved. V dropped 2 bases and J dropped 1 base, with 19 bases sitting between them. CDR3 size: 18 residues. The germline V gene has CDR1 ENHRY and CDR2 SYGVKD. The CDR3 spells CAISEEKPRNHRTDTQYF. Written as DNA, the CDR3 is TGTGCCATCAGTGAGGAAAAACCGCGGAACCACCGCACAGATACGCAGTATTTT.

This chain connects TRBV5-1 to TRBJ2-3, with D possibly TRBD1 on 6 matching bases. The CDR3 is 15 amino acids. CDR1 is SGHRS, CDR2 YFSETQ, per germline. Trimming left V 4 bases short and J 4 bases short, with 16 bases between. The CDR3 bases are TGCGCCAGCAGCACCAAGCCAGGGGACGCAGATACGCAGTATTTT. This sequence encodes CASSTKPGDADTQYF.

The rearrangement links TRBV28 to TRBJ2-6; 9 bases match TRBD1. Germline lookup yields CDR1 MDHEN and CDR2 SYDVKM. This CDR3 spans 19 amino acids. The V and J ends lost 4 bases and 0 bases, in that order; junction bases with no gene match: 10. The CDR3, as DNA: TGTGCCAGCAGTTGGGTCCGGGACAGGGAATACTCTGGGGCCAACGTCCTGACTTTC. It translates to CASSWVRDREYSGANVLTF.

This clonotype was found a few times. CDR3 DNA: TGTGCCAGTAAACCTGGGACAGGGATCTCCTACAATGAGCAGTTCTTC. It yields the protein CASKPGTGISYNEQFF. This sequence joins TRBV19 and TRBJ2-1, with TRBD1 matching over 9 bases. V trimming: 7 bases; J trimming: 0 bases; junction bases outside the gene matches: 7. This CDR3 contains 16 residues. Per the germline V gene, CDR1 is LNHDA and CDR2 is SQIVND (reference sequence).

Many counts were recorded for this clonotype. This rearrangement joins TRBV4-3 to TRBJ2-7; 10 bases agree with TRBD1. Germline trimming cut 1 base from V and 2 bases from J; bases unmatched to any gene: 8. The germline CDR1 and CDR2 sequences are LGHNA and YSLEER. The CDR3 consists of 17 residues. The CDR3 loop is CASSQGAVGQGTYEQYF. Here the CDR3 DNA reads TGCGCCAGCAGCCAAGGGGCCGTGGGACAGGGGACCTACGAGCAGTACTTC.

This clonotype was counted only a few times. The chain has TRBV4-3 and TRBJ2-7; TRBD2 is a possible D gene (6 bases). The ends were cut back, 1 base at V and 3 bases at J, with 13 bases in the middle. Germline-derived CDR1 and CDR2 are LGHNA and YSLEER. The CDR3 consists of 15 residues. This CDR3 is CASSQGRGRFYEQYF. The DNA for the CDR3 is TGCGCCAGCAGCCAAGGCCGGGGGAGGTTCTACGAGCAGTACTTC.

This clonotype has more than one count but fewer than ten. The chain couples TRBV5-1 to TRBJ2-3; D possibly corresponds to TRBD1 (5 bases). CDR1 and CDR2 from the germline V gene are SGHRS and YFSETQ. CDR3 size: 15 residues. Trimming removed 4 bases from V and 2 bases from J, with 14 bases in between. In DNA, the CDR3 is TGCGCCAGCAGCACCCTGGGGCAGAACACAGATACGCAGTATTTT. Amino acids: CASSTLGQNTDTQYF.

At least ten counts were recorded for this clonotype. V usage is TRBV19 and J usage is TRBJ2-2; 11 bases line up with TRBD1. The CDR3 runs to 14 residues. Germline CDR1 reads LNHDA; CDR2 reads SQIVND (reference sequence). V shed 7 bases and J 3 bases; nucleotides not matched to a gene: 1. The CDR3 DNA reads TGTGCCAGTAAGGGACAGGGGGACACCGGGGAGCTGTTTTTT. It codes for CASKGQGDTGELFF.

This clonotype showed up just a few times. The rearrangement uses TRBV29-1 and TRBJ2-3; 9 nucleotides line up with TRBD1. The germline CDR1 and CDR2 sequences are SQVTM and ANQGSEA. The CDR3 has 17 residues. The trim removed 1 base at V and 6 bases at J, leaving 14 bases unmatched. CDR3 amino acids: CSVEGSGQQGAHDTQYF. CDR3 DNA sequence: TGCAGCGTTGAAGGATCGGGTCAACAGGGGGCGCATGATACGCAGTATTTT.